The TCR beta chain described here comes from a study of blood T cell repertoires in COVID-19 (dated by TCRdb to 2020 to 2021). Looking at the study overall: Collaborator samples came from the United States, Italy and Spain and covered acute and convalescent phases of COVID-19. The prospective study material was composed of cDNA or gDNA derived from T cells, B-cell-depleted T cells, or PBMCs. The repertoires were released in a freely available public database intended as a resource for research on the immune response to SARS-CoV-2. A de-identified subject ID, COVID-19 status, age in years and sex were almost always included in the sample metadata. The dataset comprised deeply sampled blood TCRbeta repertoires from subjects exposed to, actively infected with, or recovered from COVID-19. Where available, HLA class I and class II types were taken from metadata supplied by the sample provider and were not determined by assay-based typing. Samples were obtained from the ongoing ImmuneRACE study (first 160 participants) and from 950 to 1,500 subjects provided by 6 global collaborators. Study-wide conclusions, independent of this receptor: How much clinical and demographic metadata was included differed by source and by participant, and the metadata was provided uncurated.

Turning to this clone: The antigen it recognizes is unknown. Nothing much larger sits one base from this clone, and base qualities are not available.

The collaborating institutions used their own protocols to collect whole blood in K2EDTA tubes. For TCRbeta analysis, collaborator samples were shipped as frozen whole blood, as isolated PBMCs, or as DNA extracted from either sample type. The germline V gene specifies SGHTA as CDR1 and FQGNSA as CDR2. The CDR3 starts with the cysteine, ends with the phenylalanine, and has 11 residues. This entry keeps only the CDR3 DNA: 33 bases, framed from base 1. The junction carries 5 bases between V and J, which are trimmed by 2 bases and 8 bases respectively. The immunoSEQ Assay, a bias-controlled multiplex PCR, was used to amplify TCRbeta CDR3 regions from genomic DNA. Processing in the source paper ran as follows. The number of nucleated cells in each sample was estimated by amplification of reference gene primers within the assay. To quantify the absolute abundance of each unique TCRbeta CDR3 rearrangement, sequence reads were collapsed and filtered. For each sample, productive Simpson clonality was calculated by taking the square root of Simpson's diversity index across productive rearrangements. Here the immuneACCESS table is served through TCRdb, limited to in-frame sequences with V and J called. Missing clones are a known gap in these copies; in checked studies unresolved V genes cover under half, and the rest lacks a known reason. That table furnishes V, J and clone size, whereas the DNA furnished D and trimming. The sample has over 20,000 clones on record, approximately 84% of them singletons. The ten largest clones take up 3% to 4% of the sample.

The chain joins TRBV7-2 to TRBJ2-3; the D gene assignment is ambiguous. Sequenced sample: peripheral blood. This clonotype originated in a man aged 50 to 60 with active COVID-19. This receptor has the CDR3 CASSLTSTQYF. The nucleotide sequence is given as TGTGCCAGCAGCTTAACGAGTACGCAGTATTTT. Reference TRBV7-2 and TRBJ2-3 genes cover what lies past the CDR3, so the full variable domain is GAGVSQSPSNKVTEKGKDVELRCDPISGHTALYWYRQSLGQGLEFLIYFQGNSAPDKSGLPSDRFSAERTGGSVSTLTIQRTQQEDSAVYLCASSLTSTQYFGPGTRLTVL.